This T cell receptor (beta chain) was captured by sequencing in a study of long-term antiretroviral therapy in people with HIV. This CDR3 is 19 amino acids long. Unmatched junction bases numbered 17, after V lost 5 bases and J lost 2 bases. Germline-derived CDR1 and CDR2 are SEHNR and FQNEAQ (reference sequence). As regards this clone: Antigen specificity is unknown.

Survey-level resolution applied to immunoSEQ assay v3.0. Assay: immunoSEQ multiplex PCR; the TCRdb copy retains only in-frame clones and omits some. The top ten hold over 9% of the sample, which has about 22,000 clones, around 77% seen once. Researchers secured at least one pre-ART and at least two post-ART PBMC samples from each donor. Study-wide points: Repertoire composition at all time points was dominated by clones that had expanded before ART. Against controls, HIV repertoires showed narrower ranges of CDR3 length. Post-ART samples showed increased diversity that remained below transplant donor control levels.

The material sequenced was unsorted PBMCs, taken less than 1.8 years before starting antiretroviral therapy. This TCR was recovered from a woman aged 40 to 50 with HIV. The chain recombines TRBV7-9 with TRBJ1-4; 7 bases fit TRBD1. CDR3 region: CASSPHRGGNLQTNEKLFF. CDR3 sequence (DNA): TGTGCCAGCAGCCCGCACAGGGGTGGGAATTTACAGACTAATGAAAAACTGTTTTTT.